The 14 T cell receptor beta chains below all came from one sample that was sequenced in a study of sequential checkpoint blockade in melanoma. The protocol was immunoSEQ multiplex PCR, while the TCRdb copy is restricted to in-frame clones and leaves out a portion. The repertoire has tens of thousands of clones, about two thirds of them found once; the top ten carry 15% to 20%. The treatment: randomized to nivolumab then ipilimumab (arm A) or the reverse (arm B). The sequencing used CD8+ T cells sorted from blood (inferred from file names), collected from a patient given nivolumab and ipilimumab in sequence. The receptors were sampled from a human donor with melanoma.

The sample holds a few counts of this clone. The V call is TRBV27, the J call TRBJ1-2; D gene ambiguous. CDR3 length equals 13 residues. Between the trimmed V and J ends, which lost 5 bases and 3 bases, there was a span of 10 bases. Germline values: CDR1 MNHEY, CDR2 SMNVEV (reference sequence). CDR3 loop: CASSITVDYGYTF. The CDR3 DNA is TGTGCCAGCAGTATAACAGTGGACTATGGCTACACCTTC.

The CDR3 nucleotides read TGTGCCAGCAGTTTAGCCCTGGACAGGGTGGCCTATAATTCACCCCTCCACTTT. This codes for CASSLALDRVAYNSPLHF. The chain combines TRBV28 with TRBJ1-6, with TRBD1 identical over 8 bases. Germline V gene sequence: CDR1 MDHEN, CDR2 SYDVKM. Losses at the gene ends were 2 bases for V and 2 bases for J; bases not matched to a gene: 8. The CDR3 runs to 18 residues. The variable domain in full, with the rest retrieved from reference TRBV28 and TRBJ1-6, is DVKVTQSSRYLVKRTGEKVFLECVQDMDHENMFWYRQDPGLGLRLIYFSYDVKMKEKGDIPEGYSVSREKKERFSLILESASTNQTSMYLCASSLALDRVAYNSPLHFGNGTRLTVT.

This clone was seen a few times. CDR3 DNA sequence: TGTGCCAGCAGCTTAAGGGCAGGGGGTATCTCTGGGGCCAACGTCCTGACTTTC. Encoded protein: CASSLRAGGISGANVLTF. This rearrangement joins TRBV7-2 to TRBJ2-6; 7 bases line up with TRBD1. Trimming cost V 2 bases and J 0 bases; bases outside gene matches: 7. The CDR3 totals 18 residues. Germline V lookup: CDR1 SGHTA, CDR2 FQGNSA.

The chain employs TRBV7-3 and TRBJ2-7; possible D gene TRBD1, 7 bases. This CDR3 region has 16 residues. V lost 4 bases and J 3 bases, leaving 19 bases between the germline ends. CDR1 and CDR2 (germline): SGHTA, FQGTGA. This CDR3 reads CASSSQGGGGFYEQYV. CDR3 nucleotides: TGTGCCAGCAGCTCGCAGGGGGGTGGGGGTTTCTACGAGCAGTACGTC.

V and J are TRBV10-3 and TRBJ2-5; 14 nucleotides align to TRBD2. The CDR3 has 17 amino acids. J lost 3 bases, V lost 2 bases, and 5 bases had no gene match. Per the germline V gene, CDR1 is ENHRY and CDR2 is SYGVKD. CDR3 nucleotide sequence: TGTGCCATCAGTGAGGTGGGGACTAGCGGGGGCAAAGAGACCCAGTACTTC. Amino acid sequence: CAISEVGTSGGKETQYF.

V usage is TRBV9 and J usage is TRBJ2-2; D might be TRBD1 (6 bases). CDR3 length: 16 residues. V was shortened by 3 bases and J by 5 bases, with 17 bases between the two germline ends. Germline values: CDR1 SGDLS, CDR2 YYNGEE. In nucleotides, the CDR3 is TGTGCCAGCAGCGCTCTCAGGGGACGGAGTACCGGGGAGCTGTTTTTT. Its protein product is CASSALRGRSTGELFF. The variable domain in full, with the rest retrieved from reference TRBV9 and TRBJ2-2, is DSGVTQTPKHLITATGQRVTLRCSPRSGDLSVYWYQQSLDQGLQFLIQYYNGEERAKGNILERFSAQQFPDLHSELNLSSLELGDSALYFCASSALRGRSTGELFFGEGSRLTVL.

The V call is TRBV5-4, the J call TRBJ2-1, with D perhaps matching TRBD1 (6 bases). The CDR3 spans 14 residues. Germline values: CDR1 SGHNT, CDR2 YYREEE (reference sequence). Trimming stripped 4 bases from V and 7 bases from J, with 15 bases between. CDR3 in DNA: TGTGCCAGCAGCGGGGGACACCTATTAAATGAGCAGTTCTTC. Protein product: CASSGGHLLNEQFF. The complete variable domain, with remaining parts taken from reference TRBV5-4 and TRBJ2-1, reads ETGVTQSPTHLIKTRGQQVTLRCSSQSGHNTVSWYQQALGQGPQFIFQYYREEENGRGNFPPRFSGLQFPNYSSELNVNALELDDSALYLCASSGGHLLNEQFFGPGTRLTVL.

This CDR3 reads CASSRLYSYEQYF. The CDR3 DNA is TGTGCCAGCTCTCGTTTATACTCCTACGAGCAGTACTTC. The chain uses TRBV6-6 and TRBJ2-7; D is unclear. Germline V CDR1 and CDR2: MNHNY, SVGAGI (reference sequence). V was trimmed by 8 bases and J by 0 bases, leaving 11 bases between them. The CDR3 covers 13 residues.

The V and J genes are TRBV7-9 and TRBJ2-7; D gene unclear. The CDR3 is made up of 13 amino acids. Trimming left V 9 bases short and J 3 bases short, with 15 bases between. CDR1 is SEHNR, CDR2 FQNEAQ, per germline (reference sequence). The CDR3 DNA is TGTGCCAGTGACCCAGTAATTAGCTACGAGCAGTACGTC. It encodes CASDPVISYEQYV.

Turning to this clone: An end of the junction does not agree with germline; a read error may underlie this. The chain uses TRBV7-9 and TRBJ2-1; D call uncertain. The CDR3 runs to 13 residues. CDR1 and CDR2 (germline): SEHNR, FQNEAQ (reference sequence). The CDR3 nucleotides are TGTGCCAGCAGCTTATCGCCGGGTAATGGGCAGTTCTTC. Its translation: CASSLSPGNGQFF. The variable domain in full, completed from reference TRBV7-9 and TRBJ2-1, reads DTGVSQNPRHKITKRGQNVTFRCDPISEHNRLYWYRQTLGQGPEFLTYFQNEAQLEKSRLLSDRFSAERPKGSFSTLEIQRTEQGDSAMYLCASSLSPGNGQFFGPGTRLTVL.

The V and J genes are TRBV7-6 and TRBJ2-2; 9 nucleotides agree with TRBD2. Germline V gives CDR1 SGHVS, CDR2 FNYEAQ. The J segment lost 2 bases and the V segment lost 3 bases, leaving 7 bases of the junction unmatched. This CDR3 spans 17 amino acids. The CDR3 DNA reads as TGTGCCAGCAGCTTTGGGGCGGGGGGGCCCAACACCGGGGAGCTGTTTTTT. This gives the protein CASSFGAGGPNTGELFF.

The chain is built from TRBV7-9 and TRBJ1-1; a weak D match, TRBD1 (5 bases). The CDR3 is made up of 14 amino acids. The germline V and J ends were trimmed by 1 base and 2 bases, with 8 bases remaining between them. Germline CDR1 reads SEHNR; CDR2 reads FQNEAQ (reference sequence). CDR3 DNA: TGTGCCAGCAGCTTAGGGGGGGGAAACACTGAAGCTTTCTTT. It translates to CASSLGGGNTEAFF.

This chain links TRBV6-6 with TRBJ1-2, with D possibly TRBD1 on 5 matching bases. The V end was cut by 2 bases, the J end by 6 bases, with 16 bases between. CDR3 length: 15 residues. Germline CDR1 reads MNHNY; CDR2 reads SVGAGI (reference sequence). As DNA, the CDR3 is TGTGCCAGCAGTTACGTCGCAGGGAAGGAAGATGGCTACACCTTC. It translates to CASSYVAGKEDGYTF.

The chain is built from TRBV5-6 and TRBJ2-7; tentatively, D is TRBD2 (5 bases). Germline V gene sequence: CDR1 SGHDT, CDR2 YYEEEE. The CDR3 spans 13 residues. Trimming cost V 4 bases and J 2 bases, with 10 bases left between them. In DNA form, the CDR3 reads TGTGCCAGCAGCCCAGACGGGGCCTACGAGCAGTACTTC. Translating gives CASSPDGAYEQYF.